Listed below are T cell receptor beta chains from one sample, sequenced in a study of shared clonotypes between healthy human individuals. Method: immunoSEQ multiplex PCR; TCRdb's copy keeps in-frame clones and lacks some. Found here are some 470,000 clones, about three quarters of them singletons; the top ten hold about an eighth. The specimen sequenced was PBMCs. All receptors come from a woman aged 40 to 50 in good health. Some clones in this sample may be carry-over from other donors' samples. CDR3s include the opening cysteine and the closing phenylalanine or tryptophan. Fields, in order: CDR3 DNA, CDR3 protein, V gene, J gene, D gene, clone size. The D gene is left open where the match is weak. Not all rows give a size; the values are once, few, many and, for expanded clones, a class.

TGCACCAGCAGCCGCACACTAGCGGGAGGAGGAGGCAGCATTCAGTACTTC	CTSSRTLAGGGGSIQYF	TRBV1	TRBJ2-4	.	.
TGTGCCAGCAGACCAATACAGACAGGTACCTACGAGCAGTACTTC	CASRPIQTGTYEQYF	TRBV9	TRBJ2-7	.	.
TGTGCCAGCAGCGCCGGGCCTGACTACGAGCAGTACTTC	CASSAGPDYEQYF	TRBV5-6	TRBJ2-7	.	few
TGTGCCAGTAGCCAGGGACAGGGTACAGATACGCAGTATTTT	CASSQGQGTDTQYF	TRBV19	TRBJ2-3	TRBD1	.
TGTGCCAGCAGTGGGGAGGCGGAGAGAAAACTGTTTTTT	CASSGEAERKLFF	TRBV2	TRBJ1-4	.	.
TGTGCCAGCAGCCCGGACTTGCGGGTCTACGAGCAGTACTTC	CASSPDLRVYEQYF	TRBV5-4	TRBJ2-7	.	.
TGTGCCAGCAGCTTAGCGACCCTCCTAAGGCAAGAGACCCAGTACTTC	CASSLATLLRQETQYF	TRBV7-9	TRBJ2-5	.	.
TGCGCCAGCAGCCGGGGCCCGGGACAGGAATCCTACGAGCAGTACTTC	CASSRGPGQESYEQYF	TRBV5-1	TRBJ2-7	TRBD1	.
TGTGCCAGCAGCGTAGAACCTAGCGGGAACCAGAATGAGCAGTTCTTC	CASSVEPSGNQNEQFF	TRBV9	TRBJ2-1	TRBD2	few
TGTGCCAGCACCCCGGGGGACACTCACACCGGGGAGCTGTTTTTT	CASTPGDTHTGELFF	TRBV6-6	TRBJ2-2	.	.
TGTGCCATAAGAGGGGTATTCACAGATACGCAGTATTTT	CAIRGVFTDTQYF	TRBV10-3	TRBJ2-3	.	.
TGCAGCGTTTCCAGTAGCCCGAGCTCCTACGAGCAGTACTTC	CSVSSSPSSYEQYF	TRBV29-1	TRBJ2-7	.	.
TGTGCCAGCAGTTACTCGACAGGGCCGGGCACTGAAGCTTTCTTT	CASSYSTGPGTEAFF	TRBV6-5	TRBJ1-1	TRBD1	.
TGTGCCAGCAGCAGGACAGATCAAGAGACCCAGTACTTC	CASSRTDQETQYF	TRBV5-5	TRBJ2-5	.	.
TGTGCCAGCAGCTTCGACGGGACGGGCTATGGCTACACCTTC	CASSFDGTGYGYTF	TRBV11-3	TRBJ1-2	.	.
TGCGCCAGCAGCCAAGGTCTAGCTTCCAATGAGCAGTTCTTC	CASSQGLASNEQFF	TRBV4-3	TRBJ2-1	.	few
TGTGCCATCAGTGAGTCCTGGGGTATCGGGGAGCTGTTTTTT	CAISESWGIGELFF	TRBV10-3	TRBJ2-2	.	.
TGTGCCAGCAGCGCTTCCCGGGCCAACTATGAAGCTTTCTTT	CASSASRANYEAFF	TRBV7-8	TRBJ1-1	.	.
TGTGCCAGCAGCTTACAGGGCCTAACCTCTGAAAAACTGTTTTTT	CASSLQGLTSEKLFF	TRBV7-2	TRBJ1-4	.	.
TGTGCCAGCAGCTTGTTCACAACAGGGAGCTCCTACAATGAGCAGTTCTTC	CASSLFTTGSSYNEQFF	TRBV5-8	TRBJ2-1	.	.
TGTGCCAGCAGCTTAGGATGGGGCCTGCCGGAGCTGTTTTTT	CASSLGWGLPELFF	TRBV11-2	TRBJ2-2	.	.
TGTGTCAGAAGCGGGGTTTCCACAGATACGCAGTATTTT	CVRSGVSTDTQYF	TRBV7-5	TRBJ2-3	.	.
TGTGCCTCTCGGGCAGATCAGCCCCAGCATTTT	CASRADQPQHF	TRBV21-1	TRBJ1-5	.	few
TGTGCCTGGAGTGACGGGAGGGGGGAGACCCAGTACTTC	CAWSDGRGETQYF	TRBV30	TRBJ2-5	TRBD2	once
TGTGCCAGCAGCCCAGTTTGGGCGGGGGAAGAGACCCAGTACTTC	CASSPVWAGEETQYF	TRBV7-9	TRBJ2-5	TRBD2	.
TGTGCCAGCAGCGGCTCTGGACAGGCCTACGAGCAGTACTTC	CASSGSGQAYEQYF	TRBV5-5	TRBJ2-7	TRBD1	.
TGTGCCAGCAGCGTAGGGAGAACACCCACTGGGGCCAACGTCCTGACTTTC	CASSVGRTPTGANVLTF	TRBV9	TRBJ2-6	.	.
TGCGCCAGCAATCAGGGGAGGGGCACAGATACGCAGTATTTT	CASNQGRGTDTQYF	TRBV5-1	TRBJ2-3	.	.
TGCGCCAGCAGCGGACTAGCGGGAGGGAATACCGGGGAGCTGTTTTTT	CASSGLAGGNTGELFF	TRBV5-1	TRBJ2-2	TRBD2	.
TGTGCCAGCAGTAAAGCGGGAAAAGAGACCCAGTACTTC	CASSKAGKETQYF	TRBV2	TRBJ2-5	TRBD2	few
TGTGCCAGCAGCCCCGCCCTTTCCCCCTACGAGCAGTACTTC	CASSPALSPYEQYF	TRBV28	TRBJ2-7	.	.
TGTGCCAGCAGTTCCCGGACCGCGGAAAGCACAGATACGCAGTATTTT	CASSSRTAESTDTQYF	TRBV28	TRBJ2-3	.	.
TGTGCCAGCAGCGTAGCTCGGGGGAATGAGCAGTTCTTC	CASSVARGNEQFF	TRBV9	TRBJ2-1	.	once
TGTGCCAGCAGTTTAGGGGGAGATTTCAATGAGCAGTTCTTC	CASSLGGDFNEQFF	TRBV28	TRBJ2-1	.	few
TGTGCCAGCAGCTTAAGAAGACTAGCGGGCCGCCCCGGGGAGCTGTTTTTT	CASSLRRLAGRPGELFF	TRBV7-2	TRBJ2-2	TRBD2	.
TGTGCCAGCAGTTCCGGGAGGGCAGGACCCTACGAGCAGTACTTC	CASSSGRAGPYEQYF	TRBV28	TRBJ2-7	TRBD2	.
TGTGCCAGCAGTCCTGACAGGGTGGGAAATCAGCCCCAGCATTTT	CASSPDRVGNQPQHF	TRBV28	TRBJ1-5	TRBD1	.
TGTGCCTGGAGTGTAGCGGGGTACCAGCCCCAGCATTTT	CAWSVAGYQPQHF	TRBV30	TRBJ1-5	.	few
TGCGCCAGCAGCTCGACAAGCGGGAGCTCTGGGGCCAACGTCCTGACTTTC	CASSSTSGSSGANVLTF	TRBV5-1	TRBJ2-6	TRBD2	.
TGTGCCAGCATTGGGGCGGCAGGGGCGACCTATGGCTACACCTTC	CASIGAAGATYGYTF	TRBV6-4	TRBJ1-2	.	.
TGTGCCAGCAGCTTGTGGGTAGATACGCAGTATTTT	CASSLWVDTQYF	TRBV11-2	TRBJ2-3	.	few
TGCGCCAGCAGCTTGTCCCAGAACACCGGGGAGCTGTTTTTT	CASSLSQNTGELFF	TRBV5-1	TRBJ2-2	.	.
TGTGCCAGCAGCACGGGACTACGCTACGAGCAGTACTTC	CASSTGLRYEQYF	TRBV11-1	TRBJ2-7	TRBD2	.
TGCGCCAGTTCGGGGACAGAATCGTGGAGCACTGAAGCTTTCTTT	CASSGTESWSTEAFF	TRBV5-1	TRBJ1-1	TRBD1	many
TGCGCCAGCAGTGTTGGGCGGCAGAGCGGGGAGCTGTTTTTT	CASSVGRQSGELFF	TRBV10-1	TRBJ2-2	.	.
TGTGCCAGCATAGGACAGGGTTCCTACGAGCAGTACTTC	CASIGQGSYEQYF	TRBV25-1	TRBJ2-7	TRBD1	.
TGTGCCAGCAGCGTAGGCGGGATGGATGTAGAGACCCAGTACTTC	CASSVGGMDVETQYF	TRBV9	TRBJ2-5	.	.